This TCR beta chain was captured by sequencing in a study of identical twins. Study results and limitations: Insertions were fewer in abundant cord blood beta clonotypes, whereas memory repertoires showed none of this pattern. The conclusions drew on cross-sectional statistical analysis instead of tracking the same donors.

This CDR3 spans 15 amino acids. The V end was cut by 3 bases, the J end by 0 bases, with 9 bases between. Only healthy Caucasians were enrolled as donors. TCRdb independently ran MiXCR on the 5' RACE reads; one entry per CDR3 protein. This table holds around 570,000 distinct CDR3 sequences, 9.6% found once. Regarding this clonotype: Antigen specificity is unknown.

The data also belong to a second study, concerning yellow fever vaccine responses in identical twins. That source reports: Twins reportedly appeared to share part of their vaccine T cell response while keeping part individual.

This chain joins TRBV12-3 or TRBV12-4 and TRBJ1-3, with D uncertain. The sequenced sample consisted of PBMCs. The receptor comes from a woman aged 18-30 years in good health. The CDR3 nucleotides read TGTGCCAGCAGTTTTGCCGGGAACTCTGGAAACACCATATATTTT. This codes for CASSFAGNSGNTIYF.